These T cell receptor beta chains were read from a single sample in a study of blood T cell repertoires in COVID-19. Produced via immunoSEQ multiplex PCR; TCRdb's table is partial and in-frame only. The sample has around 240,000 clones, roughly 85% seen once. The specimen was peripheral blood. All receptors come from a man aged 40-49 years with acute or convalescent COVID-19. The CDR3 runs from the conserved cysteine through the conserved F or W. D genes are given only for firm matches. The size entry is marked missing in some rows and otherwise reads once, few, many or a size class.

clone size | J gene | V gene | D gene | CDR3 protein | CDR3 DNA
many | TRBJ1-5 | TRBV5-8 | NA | CASSRGVVKDQPQHF | TGTGCCAGCAGCCGGGGGGTAGTGAAGGATCAGCCCCAGCATTTT
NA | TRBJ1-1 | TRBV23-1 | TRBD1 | CASSQSRQGAVTEAFF | TGCGCCAGCAGTCAATCTAGGCAGGGGGCAGTAACTGAAGCTTTCTTT
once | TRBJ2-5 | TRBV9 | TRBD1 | CASSGTGQETQYF | TGTGCCAGCAGCGGGACAGGGCAAGAGACCCAGTACTTC
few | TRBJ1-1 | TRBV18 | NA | CASSPPSGNTEAFF | TGTGCCAGCTCACCACCCAGCGGTAACACTGAAGCTTTCTTT
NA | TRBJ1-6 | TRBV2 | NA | CASSLTRDSPLHF | TGTGCCAGCAGTCTAACTCGAGATTCACCCCTCCACTTT
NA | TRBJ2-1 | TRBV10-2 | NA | CASSDGSSYNEQFF | TGCGCCAGTTCGGACGGGAGCAGTTACAATGAGCAGTTCTTC
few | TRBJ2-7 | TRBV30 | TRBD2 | CAWSPPGSGGHEQYF | TGTGCCTGGAGTCCACCAGGGAGCGGGGGCCACGAGCAGTACTTC
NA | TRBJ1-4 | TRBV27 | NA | CASSFGLRSEKLFF | TGTGCCAGCAGTTTTGGGCTCAGGTCTGAAAAACTGTTTTTT
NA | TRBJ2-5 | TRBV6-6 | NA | CASSYAETQYF | TGTGCCAGCAGTTACGCGGAGACCCAGTACTTC
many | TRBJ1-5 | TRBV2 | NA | CASGQDLNQPQHF | TGTGCCAGTGGACAAGACCTCAATCAGCCCCAGCATTTT
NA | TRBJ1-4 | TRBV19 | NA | CASSIGTGIGGKLFF | TGTGCCAGTAGTATCGGAACAGGGATCGGTGGAAAACTGTTTTTT
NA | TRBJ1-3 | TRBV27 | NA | CASSARQGWPGNTIYF | TGTGCCAGCAGTGCTAGGCAGGGGTGGCCTGGAAACACCATATATTTT
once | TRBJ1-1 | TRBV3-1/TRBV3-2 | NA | CASTHTSLDTEAFF | TGTGCCAGCACCCACACGAGCTTGGACACTGAAGCTTTCTTT
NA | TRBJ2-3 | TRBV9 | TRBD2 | CASSFSGGGPDTQYF | TGTGCCAGCAGCTTTAGCGGGGGTGGGCCAGATACGCAGTATTTT
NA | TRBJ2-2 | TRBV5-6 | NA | CASSLVQGAGELFF | TGTGCCAGCAGCTTGGTGCAAGGGGCCGGTGAGCTGTTTTTT
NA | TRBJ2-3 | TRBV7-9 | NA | CASSLNLGGGGTDTQYF | TGTGCCAGCAGCTTAAATCTGGGAGGCGGGGGCACAGATACGCAGTATTTT